These 7 T cell receptor beta chains share one sample of origin, sequenced in a study of cytomegalovirus exposure and HLA in healthy donors. Primers: 60 Vbeta forward and 13 Jbeta reverse. The data were produced by immunoSEQ multiplex PCR, yet TCRdb's version contains in-frame clones alone and is incomplete. The data show about 82,000 clones, with about four fifths seen just once and about 5.5% held by the top ten. Sequenced material: PBMCs. These receptors all stem from a male donor in good health and CMV-seropositive.

This rearrangement joins TRBV29-1 to TRBJ2-7, with 7 bases fitting TRBD2. CDR3 length: 15 amino acids. CDR1 and CDR2 (germline): SQVTM, ANQGSEA. V trimming: 7 bases; J trimming: 5 bases; junction bases outside the gene matches: 17. The CDR3 reads CSAGGRAGSPHEQYF. The CDR3, as DNA: TGCAGCGCTGGGGGGAGGGCGGGATCCCCGCACGAGCAGTACTTC.

This clone was picked up a small number of times. The V and J genes are TRBV6-1 and TRBJ2-7, with a possible D match to TRBD2 (5 bases). The CDR3 runs 15 residues. Germline V gives CDR1 MNHNS, CDR2 SASEGT. The V end lost 6 bases, the J end lost 3 bases, and 18 bases lay between the germline ends. The CDR3 DNA is TGTGCCAGCAGCACATACTCCGAGGGAGTCTACGAGCAGTACTTC. As protein: CASSTYSEGVYEQYF.

The chain carries TRBV28 and TRBJ2-5; 11 positions agree with TRBD1. The CDR3 spans 15 residues. V trimming: 5 bases; J trimming: 6 bases; junction bases outside the gene matches: 8. Germline V gives CDR1 MDHEN, CDR2 SYDVKM. The CDR3 coding sequence is TGTGCCAGCAGTGCCGTGGGACAGGGGGGACAGACCCAGTACTTC. As protein: CASSAVGQGGQTQYF.

The chain is built from TRBV18 and TRBJ1-5, with 9 bases fitting TRBD1. Per germline, CDR1 KGHSH and CDR2 LQKENI. The CDR3 is 19 amino acids. With V trimmed by 3 bases and J by 0 bases, 12 bases remained unmatched. In DNA form, the CDR3 reads TGTGCCAGCTCACCTCAAATGGACAGGGGCTCTTATAGCAATCAGCCCCAGCATTTT. This sequence encodes CASSPQMDRGSYSNQPQHF.

V is TRBV28 and J is TRBJ1-5, with 7 bases lining up with TRBD1. Germline CDR1 and CDR2: MDHEN and SYDVKM. J was trimmed by 7 bases and V by 2 bases; bases with no gene match: 8. There are 15 residues in the CDR3. The CDR3 bases are TGTGCCAGCAGTTTAGGTCCAGGGGGTGGACAGCCCCAGCATTTT. It encodes CASSLGPGGGQPQHF.

The chain links TRBV11-2 to TRBJ2-7; D is ambiguous. CDR1 and CDR2 (germline): SGHAT, FQNNGV. Trimming took off 4 bases at V and 2 bases at J, with 15 bases between the two ends. The CDR3 contains 15 residues. CDR3 DNA: TGTGCCAGCAGCTCCGAGTTGACTGGTACCTACGAGCAGTACTTC. Amino acid sequence: CASSSELTGTYEQYF.

V gene TRBV28 combines with J gene TRBJ1-1; D unresolved. V shed 5 bases and J shed 6 bases, with 4 bases lying between them. Germline V lookup: CDR1 MDHEN, CDR2 SYDVKM. The CDR3 runs 10 residues. The CDR3 bases are TGTGCCAGCAGTGGGCCTGAAGCTTTCTTT. Its translation: CASSGPEAFF.